The source of this TCR beta chain is a study of T cell responses to AZD1222 COVID-19 vaccine. General study findings and limits: After the peak T cell response, and only then, were repertoires sampled. Unmutated regions of variants are reportedly targeted by nearly half of spike-specific TCRs.

V gave up 4 bases and J gave up 2 bases, with 16 bases separating them. CDR1 is SGHNT, CDR2 YYREEE, per germline (reference sequence). This CDR3 is built from 15 residues. Regarding this clone: Its antigen is unidentified.

Whether given at about 4 or about 12 weeks, second doses were pooled. Only in-frame clones appear in the TCRdb table, and some are missing; sequencing was by immunoSEQ multiplex PCR. The sample has 97,000 or so clones, roughly 90% seen once; the top ten hold about 8.3%. The receptor's source is an adult who received the AZD1222 COVID-19 vaccine. Specimen: peripheral blood, collected 28 days after the second AZD1222 dose. The chain links TRBV5-4 to TRBJ2-7; D possibly uses TRBD1 or TRBD2 (6 bases each). DNA of the CDR3: TGTGCCAGCAGCCGGGCGCCGGGGGCTACCTACGAGCAGTACTTC. This codes for CASSRAPGATYEQYF.